The 2 T cell receptor beta chains listed next were all sequenced from one sample in a study of T-cell reconstitution after alpha-beta-depleted transplantation in children. Researchers prepared the TCRbeta library using unique molecular identifiers, the study reports. TCRdb fed the PCR reads into MiXCR, producing one record per CDR3 protein. The profile covers about 400,000 distinct CDR3 sequences, with 15% to 20% appearing a single time and 25% to 30% taken by the ten largest. The sequences come from PBMCs, mostly from graft donor cells, collected 360 days after TCRalphabeta/CD19-depleted stem cell transplant. The receptors were gathered from a boy younger than two who had a stem cell transplant for Wiskott-Aldrich syndrome, so the T cells may come from the graft donor.

This clonotype has a handful of counts. The CDR3 reads CASSQVVAPGELFF. DNA of the CDR3: TGCGCCAGCAGCCAAGTAGTAGCCCCCGGGGAGCTGTTTTTT. V is TRBV4-3 and J is TRBJ2-2; D gene uncertain. Germline V lookup: CDR1 LGHNA, CDR2 YSLEER. The V end lost 1 base, the J end lost 6 bases, and 9 bases lay between the germline ends. The CDR3 is made up of 14 amino acids.

The chain carries TRBV7-2 and TRBJ2-7, with D possibly being TRBD1 or TRBD2 (6 bases each). CDR1 and CDR2 from the germline V gene are SGHTA and FQGNSA. This CDR3 spans 17 amino acids. Trimming pared 2 bases from V and 4 bases from J, leaving 21 bases between. The CDR3 sequence is CASSLPSWGANFYEQYF. The CDR3 bases are TGTGCCAGCAGCTTACCATCGTGGGGGGCGAATTTTTACGAGCAGTACTTC.